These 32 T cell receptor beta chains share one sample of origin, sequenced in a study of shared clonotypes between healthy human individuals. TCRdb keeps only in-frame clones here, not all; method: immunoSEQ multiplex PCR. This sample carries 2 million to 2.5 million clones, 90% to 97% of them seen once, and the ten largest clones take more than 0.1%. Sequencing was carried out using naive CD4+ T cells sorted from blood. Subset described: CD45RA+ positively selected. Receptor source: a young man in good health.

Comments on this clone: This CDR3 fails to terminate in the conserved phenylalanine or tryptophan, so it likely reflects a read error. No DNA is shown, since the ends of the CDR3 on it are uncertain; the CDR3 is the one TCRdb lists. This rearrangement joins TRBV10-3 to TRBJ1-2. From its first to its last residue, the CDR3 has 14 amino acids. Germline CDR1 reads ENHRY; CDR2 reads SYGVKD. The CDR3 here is CAISESSLDGIYVE.

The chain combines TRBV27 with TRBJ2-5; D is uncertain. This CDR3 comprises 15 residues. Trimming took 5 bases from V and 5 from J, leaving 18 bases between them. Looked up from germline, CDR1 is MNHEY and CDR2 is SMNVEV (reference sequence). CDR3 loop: CASSPGSWAAETQYF. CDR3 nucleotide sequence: TGTGCCAGCAGTCCCGGAAGTTGGGCGGCGGAGACCCAGTACTTC.

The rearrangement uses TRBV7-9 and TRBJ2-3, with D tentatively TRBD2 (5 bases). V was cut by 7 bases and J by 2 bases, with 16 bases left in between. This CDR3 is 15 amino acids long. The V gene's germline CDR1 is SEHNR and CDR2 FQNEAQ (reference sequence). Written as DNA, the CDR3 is TGTGCCAGCACCCAAGGGTCAGCGGTCACAGATACGCAGTATTTT. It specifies CASTQGSAVTDTQYF.

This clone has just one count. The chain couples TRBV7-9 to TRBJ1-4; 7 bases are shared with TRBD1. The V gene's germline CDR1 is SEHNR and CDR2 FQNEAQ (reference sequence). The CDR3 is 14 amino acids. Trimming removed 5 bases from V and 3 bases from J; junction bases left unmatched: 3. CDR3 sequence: CASSRDSANEKLFF. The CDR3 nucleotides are TGTGCCAGCAGCCGGGACAGCGCTAATGAAAAACTGTTTTTT.

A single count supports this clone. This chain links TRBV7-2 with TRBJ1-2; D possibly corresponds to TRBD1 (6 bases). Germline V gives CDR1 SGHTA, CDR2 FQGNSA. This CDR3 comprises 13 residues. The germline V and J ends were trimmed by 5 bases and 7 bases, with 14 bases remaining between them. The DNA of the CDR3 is TGTGCCAGCAGCATGCAACAGGGTTTTGGCTACACCTTC. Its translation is CASSMQQGFGYTF.

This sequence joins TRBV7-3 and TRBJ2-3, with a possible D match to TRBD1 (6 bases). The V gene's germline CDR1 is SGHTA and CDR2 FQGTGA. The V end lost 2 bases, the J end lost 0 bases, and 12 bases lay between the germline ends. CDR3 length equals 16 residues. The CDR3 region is CASSLRVTGSTDTQYF. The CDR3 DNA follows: TGTGCCAGCAGCTTACGGGTGACAGGTAGCACAGATACGCAGTATTTT.

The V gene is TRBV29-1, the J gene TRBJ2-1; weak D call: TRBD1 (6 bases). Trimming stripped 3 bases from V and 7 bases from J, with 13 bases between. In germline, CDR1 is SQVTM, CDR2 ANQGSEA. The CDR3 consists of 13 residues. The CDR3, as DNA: TGCAGCGTTGACGGGAACAGGGAAAATGAGCAGTTCTTC. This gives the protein CSVDGNRENEQFF.

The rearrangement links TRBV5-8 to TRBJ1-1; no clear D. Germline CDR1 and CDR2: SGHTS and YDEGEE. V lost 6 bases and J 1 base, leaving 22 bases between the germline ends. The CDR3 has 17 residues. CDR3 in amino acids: CASIPRLGLFENTEAFF. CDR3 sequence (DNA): TGTGCCAGCATCCCCCGACTTGGGCTGTTTGAGAACACTGAAGCTTTCTTT.

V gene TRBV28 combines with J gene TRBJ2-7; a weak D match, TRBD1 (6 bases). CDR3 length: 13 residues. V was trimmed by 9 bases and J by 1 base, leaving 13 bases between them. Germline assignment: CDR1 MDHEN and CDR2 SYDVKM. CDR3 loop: CASLDRRSYEQYF. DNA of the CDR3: TGTGCCAGTCTGGACAGAAGATCCTACGAGCAGTACTTC. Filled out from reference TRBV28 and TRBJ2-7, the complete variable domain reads DVKVTQSSRYLVKRTGEKVFLECVQDMDHENMFWYRQDPGLGLRLIYFSYDVKMKEKGDIPEGYSVSREKKERFSLILESASTNQTSMYLCASLDRRSYEQYFGPGTRLTVT.

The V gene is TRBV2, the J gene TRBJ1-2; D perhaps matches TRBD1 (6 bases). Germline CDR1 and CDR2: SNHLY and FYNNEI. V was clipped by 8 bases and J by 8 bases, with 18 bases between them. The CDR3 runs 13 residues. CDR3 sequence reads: CASGTGPRGGYTF. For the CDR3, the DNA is TGTGCCAGCGGTACCGGGCCTAGGGGGGGCTACACCTTC.

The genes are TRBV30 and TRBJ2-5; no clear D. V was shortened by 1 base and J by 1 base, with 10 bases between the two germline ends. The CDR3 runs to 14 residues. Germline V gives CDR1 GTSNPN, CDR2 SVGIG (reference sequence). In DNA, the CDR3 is TGTGCCTGGAGTGATTACAGCTTCCAAGAGACCCAGTACTTC. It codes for CAWSDYSFQETQYF.

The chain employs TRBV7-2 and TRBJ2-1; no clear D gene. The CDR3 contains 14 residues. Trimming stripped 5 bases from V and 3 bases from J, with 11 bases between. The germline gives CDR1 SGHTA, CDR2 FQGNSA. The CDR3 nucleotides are TGTGCCAGCAGCCCCGACTGGGGCTACAATGAGCAGTTCTTC. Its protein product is CASSPDWGYNEQFF.

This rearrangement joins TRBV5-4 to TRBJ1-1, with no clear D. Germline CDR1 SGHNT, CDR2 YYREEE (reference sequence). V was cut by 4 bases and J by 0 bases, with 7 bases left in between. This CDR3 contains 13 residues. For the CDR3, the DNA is TGTGCCAGCAGCGCGGAGATGAACACTGAAGCTTTCTTT. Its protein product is CASSAEMNTEAFF.

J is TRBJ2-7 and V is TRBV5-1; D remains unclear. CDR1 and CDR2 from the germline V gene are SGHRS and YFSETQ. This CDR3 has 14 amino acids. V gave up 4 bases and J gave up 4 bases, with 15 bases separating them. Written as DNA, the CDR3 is TGCGCCAGCAGCCTTGACTCCCGTCTTTACGAGCAGTACTTC. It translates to CASSLDSRLYEQYF. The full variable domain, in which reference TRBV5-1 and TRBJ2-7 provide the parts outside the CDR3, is KAGVTQTPRYLIKTRGQQVTLSCSPISGHRSVSWYQQTPGQGLQFLFEYFSETQRNKGNFPGRFSGRQFSNSRSEMNVSTLELGDSALYLCASSLDSRLYEQYFGPGTRLTVT.

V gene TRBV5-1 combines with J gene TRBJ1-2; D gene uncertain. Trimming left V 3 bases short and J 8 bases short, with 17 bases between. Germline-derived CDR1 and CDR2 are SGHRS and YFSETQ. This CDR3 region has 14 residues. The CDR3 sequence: CASSSTYTFPGYTF. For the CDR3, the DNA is TGCGCCAGCAGCTCTACCTACACTTTCCCCGGCTACACCTTC.

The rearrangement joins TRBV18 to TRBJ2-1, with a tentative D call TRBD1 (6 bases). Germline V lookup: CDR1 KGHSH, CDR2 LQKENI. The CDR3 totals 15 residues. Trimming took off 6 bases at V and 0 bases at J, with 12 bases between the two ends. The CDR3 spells CASSLRTDSYNEQFF. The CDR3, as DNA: TGTGCCAGCTCGTTAAGGACAGACTCCTACAATGAGCAGTTCTTC.

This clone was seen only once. DNA of the CDR3: TGCGCCAGCAGCCAAGATTTTGGGGGACTCAACTATGGCTACACCTTC. Residues: CASSQDFGGLNYGYTF. The chain combines TRBV4-3 with TRBJ1-2, with D perhaps TRBD1 (5 bases). CDR3 length: 16 amino acids. CDR1 is LGHNA, CDR2 YSLEER, per germline. V was clipped by 0 bases and J by 2 bases, with 13 bases between them.

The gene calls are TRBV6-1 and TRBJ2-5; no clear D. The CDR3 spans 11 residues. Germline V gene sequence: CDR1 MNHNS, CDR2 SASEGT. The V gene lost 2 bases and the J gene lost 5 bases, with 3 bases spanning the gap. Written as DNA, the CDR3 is TGTGCCAGCAGTGAATGGGAGACCCAGTACTTC. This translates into CASSEWETQYF.

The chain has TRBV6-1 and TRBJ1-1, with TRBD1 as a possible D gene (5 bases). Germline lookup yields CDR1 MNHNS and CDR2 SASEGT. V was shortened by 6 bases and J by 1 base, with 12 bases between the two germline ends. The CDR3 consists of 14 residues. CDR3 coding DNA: TGTGCCAGCAGCTGGGGGGGGTCGAACACTGAAGCTTTCTTT. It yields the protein CASSWGGSNTEAFF.

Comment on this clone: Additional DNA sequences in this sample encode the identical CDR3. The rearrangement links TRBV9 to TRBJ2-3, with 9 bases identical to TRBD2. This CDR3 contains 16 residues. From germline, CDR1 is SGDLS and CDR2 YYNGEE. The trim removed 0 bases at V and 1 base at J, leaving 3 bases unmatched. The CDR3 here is CASSVGGRGGTDTQYF. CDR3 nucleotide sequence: TGTGCCAGCAGCGTAGGCGGGAGGGGGGGCACAGATACGCAGTATTTT.

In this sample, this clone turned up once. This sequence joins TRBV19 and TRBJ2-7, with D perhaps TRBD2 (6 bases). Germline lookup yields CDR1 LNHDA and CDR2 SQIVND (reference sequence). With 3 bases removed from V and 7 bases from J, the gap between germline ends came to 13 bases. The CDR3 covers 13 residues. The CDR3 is CASSMRAGREQYF. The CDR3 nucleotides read TGTGCCAGTAGTATGAGGGCAGGGAGGGAGCAGTACTTC.

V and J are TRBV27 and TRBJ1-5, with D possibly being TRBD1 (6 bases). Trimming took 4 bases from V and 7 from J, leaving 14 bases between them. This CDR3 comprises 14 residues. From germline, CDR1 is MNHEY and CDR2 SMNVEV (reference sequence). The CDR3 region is CASSSQGIGQPQHF. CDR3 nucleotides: TGTGCCAGCAGTTCTCAGGGGATAGGACAGCCCCAGCATTTT.

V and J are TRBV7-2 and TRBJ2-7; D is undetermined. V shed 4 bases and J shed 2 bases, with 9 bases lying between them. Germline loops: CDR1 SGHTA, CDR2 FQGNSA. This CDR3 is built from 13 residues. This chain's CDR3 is CASSSQSTYEQYF. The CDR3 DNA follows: TGTGCCAGCAGCTCTCAAAGTACCTACGAGCAGTACTTC.

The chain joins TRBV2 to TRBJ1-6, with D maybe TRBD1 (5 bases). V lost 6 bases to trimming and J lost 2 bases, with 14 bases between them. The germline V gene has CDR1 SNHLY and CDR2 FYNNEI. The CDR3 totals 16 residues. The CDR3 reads CASRDPGRAYNSPLHF. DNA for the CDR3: TGTGCCAGCAGGGACCCGGGACGGGCCTATAATTCACCCCTCCACTTT.

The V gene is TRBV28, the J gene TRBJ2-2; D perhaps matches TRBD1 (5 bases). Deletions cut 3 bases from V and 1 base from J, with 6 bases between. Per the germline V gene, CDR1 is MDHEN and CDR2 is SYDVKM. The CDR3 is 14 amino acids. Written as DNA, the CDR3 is TGTGCCAGCAGTTTGGGGCAGAACACCGGGGAGCTGTTTTTT. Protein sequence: CASSLGQNTGELFF.

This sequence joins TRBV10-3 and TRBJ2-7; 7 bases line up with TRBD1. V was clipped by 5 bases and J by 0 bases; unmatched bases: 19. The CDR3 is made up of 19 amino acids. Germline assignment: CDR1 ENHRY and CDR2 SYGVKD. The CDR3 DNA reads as TGTGCCATCAGTACTAAAGTGACTGAAACAGGGGCGCTCTCCTACGAGCAGTACTTC. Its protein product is CAISTKVTETGALSYEQYF.

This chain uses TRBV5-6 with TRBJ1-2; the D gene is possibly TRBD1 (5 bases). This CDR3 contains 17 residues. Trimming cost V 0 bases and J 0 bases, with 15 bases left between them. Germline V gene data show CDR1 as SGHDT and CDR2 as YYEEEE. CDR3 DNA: TGTGCCAGCAGCTTGGCGGTTGACAGACAACCTAACTATGGCTACACCTTC. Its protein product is CASSLAVDRQPNYGYTF.

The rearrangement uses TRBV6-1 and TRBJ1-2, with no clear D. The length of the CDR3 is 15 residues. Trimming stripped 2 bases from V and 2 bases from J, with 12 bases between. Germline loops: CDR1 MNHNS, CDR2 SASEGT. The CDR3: CASSETGKLNYGYTF. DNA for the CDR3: TGTGCCAGCAGTGAAACCGGGAAACTGAACTATGGCTACACCTTC.

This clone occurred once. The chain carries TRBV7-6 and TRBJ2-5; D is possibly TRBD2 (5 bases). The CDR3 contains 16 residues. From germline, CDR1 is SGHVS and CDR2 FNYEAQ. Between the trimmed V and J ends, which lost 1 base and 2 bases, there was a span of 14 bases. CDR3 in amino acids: CASSLDRTRLQETQYF. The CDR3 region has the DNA TGTGCCAGCAGCTTAGATAGAACTAGACTTCAAGAGACCCAGTACTTC.

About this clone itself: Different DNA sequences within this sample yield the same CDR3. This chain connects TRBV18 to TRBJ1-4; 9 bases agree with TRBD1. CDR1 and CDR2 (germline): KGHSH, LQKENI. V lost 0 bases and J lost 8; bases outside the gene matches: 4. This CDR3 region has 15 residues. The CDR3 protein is CASSPPGQGNEKLFF. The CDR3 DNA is TGTGCCAGCTCACCACCGGGACAGGGTAACGAAAAACTGTTTTTT.

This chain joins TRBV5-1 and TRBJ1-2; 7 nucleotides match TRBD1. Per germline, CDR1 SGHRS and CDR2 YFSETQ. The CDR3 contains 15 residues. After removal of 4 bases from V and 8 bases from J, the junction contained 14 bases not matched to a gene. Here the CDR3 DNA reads TGCGCCAGCAGCCGGGCGCTTGAGGGGGCGGAAGGCTACACCTTC. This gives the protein CASSRALEGAEGYTF.

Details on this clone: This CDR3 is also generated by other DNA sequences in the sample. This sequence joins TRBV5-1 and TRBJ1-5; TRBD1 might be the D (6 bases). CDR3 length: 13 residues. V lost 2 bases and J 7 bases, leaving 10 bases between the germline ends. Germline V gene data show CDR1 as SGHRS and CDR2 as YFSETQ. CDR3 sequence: CASSLTGSQPQHF. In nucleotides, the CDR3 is TGCGCCAGCAGCTTAACAGGGAGCCAGCCCCAGCATTTT.